Listed here is a single T cell receptor beta chain. This record belongs to a study of blood T cell repertoires in COVID-19. Across the study: COVID-19 samples, acute and convalescent, were from the United States, Italy and Spain.

Profiled with immunoSEQ multiplex PCR; TCRdb holds only in-frame clones, not every one. The table records fewer than 500,000 clones, around 87% of them present only once. Clinical history reported by participants formed the basis on which cohorts were assigned. Recovery among Cohort 3 donors was established by two negative PCRs, clearance, or symptom resolution. The CDR3 has 17 residues. Trimming removed 6 bases from V and 2 bases from J, with 22 bases in between. Germline CDR1 is SNHLY and CDR2 is FYNNEI. The TCR was taken from a man aged 30-40 years who had recovered from COVID-19. The chain couples TRBV2 to TRBJ2-5, with a possible D match to TRBD1 (6 bases). Material for sequencing was PBMCs or T cells enriched from blood (not recorded which). The CDR3 DNA sequence: TGTGCCAGCAGCTCCTTGACACATTGGGGGCCTCAAGAGACCCAGTACTTC. This sequence encodes CASSSLTHWGPQETQYF.